The 20 T cell receptor beta chains below come from one sample, sequenced in a study of control samples from healthy donors and cancer patients. The table came from immunoSEQ multiplex PCR; TCRdb's copy has only in-frame clones and leaves some out. The sample has around 51,000 clones, about 80% seen once; the top ten hold around a tenth. Input material: blood. The receptors were gathered from a man aged 70-80 years in good health.

The chain combines TRBV27 with TRBJ1-6, with D perhaps matching TRBD1 (5 bases). V lost 6 bases to trimming and J lost 10 bases, with 16 bases between them. CDR1 is MNHEY, CDR2 SMNVEV, per germline (reference sequence). The CDR3 is 14 amino acids. The chain's CDR3 is CASSLVGGRSPLHF. CDR3 in DNA: TGTGCCAGCAGCCTTGTGGGGGGTCGGTCACCCCTCCACTTT.

This chain links TRBV7-9 with TRBJ1-4, with D uncertain. The germline V gene encodes CDR1 SEHNR and CDR2 FQNEAQ (reference sequence). Trimming took off 1 base at V and 5 bases at J, with 8 bases between the two ends. The CDR3 is 14 amino acids. The CDR3, as DNA: TGTGCCAGCAGCTTAGAAGGGATCAATGAAAAACTGTTTTTT. Residues: CASSLEGINEKLFF.

V gene TRBV11-2 combines with J gene TRBJ2-3; 8 positions match TRBD2. Germline V gene data show CDR1 as SGHAT and CDR2 as FQNNGV. The ends lost 3 bases at V and 1 base at J; junction bases unmatched: 3. The CDR3 loop spans 15 amino acids. CDR3 sequence (DNA): TGTGCCAGCAGCTTTTCGCGGGAGGGCACAGATACGCAGTATTTT. Protein product: CASSFSREGTDTQYF. The full variable domain, its missing parts supplied by reference TRBV11-2 and TRBJ2-3, is EAGVAQSPRYKIIEKRQSVAFWCNPISGHATLYWYQQILGQGPKLLIQFQNNGVVDDSQLPKDRFSAERLKGVDSTLKIQPAKLEDSAVYLCASSFSREGTDTQYFGPGTRLTVL.

The rearrangement joins TRBV11-3 to TRBJ2-7, with 8 bases aligning to TRBD2. V was clipped by 3 bases and J by 7 bases; unmatched bases: 8. CDR3 length: 14 residues. Germline CDR1 and CDR2: SGHNT and YENEEA. This chain's CDR3 is CASSFSGTSGEQYF. The CDR3 DNA reads TGTGCCAGCAGCTTTTCCGGGACTAGTGGTGAGCAGTACTTC.

This chain uses TRBV18 with TRBJ2-2; TRBD1 matches at 7 bases. CDR3 size: 14 residues. V dropped 6 bases and J dropped 4; count of bases not matched to a gene: 5. Looked up from germline, CDR1 is KGHSH and CDR2 is LQKENI. The CDR3, as DNA: TGTGCCAGCTCCCAGGGACAGATCACCGGGGAGCTGTTTTTT. Its translation is CASSQGQITGELFF.

The chain couples TRBV4-1 to TRBJ2-7; D not resolved. The CDR3 sequence is 14 residues long. Deletions cut 1 base from V and 3 bases from J, with 10 bases between. Germline V gene sequence: CDR1 MGHRA, CDR2 YSYEKL. The CDR3 loop is CASSQAGDLYEQYF. DNA for the CDR3: TGCGCCAGCAGCCAAGCAGGTGACCTCTACGAGCAGTACTTC.

The CDR3 bases are TGTGCCAGTAACCGGGGGGCCGGGGAGCTGTTTTTT. It is translated as CASNRGAGELFF. The chain has TRBV19 and TRBJ2-2; 7 nucleotides agree with TRBD2. Germline CDR1 and CDR2: LNHDA and SQIVND (reference sequence). The V segment lost 7 bases and the J segment 6 bases; nucleotides outside the gene matches: 2. This CDR3 region has 12 residues.

This clone is labeled medium-sized. The CDR3 region has the DNA TGTGCCACCAGCGGACTAGCGGTCTACAATGAGCAGTTCTTC. It yields the protein CATSGLAVYNEQFF. The chain combines TRBV15 with TRBJ2-1; the match to TRBD2 covers 10 bases. With 5 bases clipped from V and 3 bases from J, the junction kept 1 base outside the gene matches. The CDR3 length is 14 residues. Germline-derived CDR1 and CDR2 are LNHNV and YYDKDF (reference sequence). The complete variable domain, with remaining parts taken from reference TRBV15 and TRBJ2-1, reads DAMVIQNPRYQVTQFGKPVTLSCSQTLNHNVMYWYQQKSSQAPKLLFHYYDKDFNNEADTPDNFQSRRPNTSFCFLDIRSPGLGDTAMYLCATSGLAVYNEQFFGPGTRLTVL.

This chain links TRBV7-3 with TRBJ2-5, with D possibly being TRBD2 (6 bases). The V gene lost 5 bases and the J gene lost 2 bases, with 12 bases spanning the gap. Per germline, CDR1 SGHTA and CDR2 FQGTGA. The CDR3 consists of 14 residues. CDR3 bases: TGTGCCAGCAGCCCTACGGGACTTCAAGAGACCCAGTACTTC. Protein sequence: CASSPTGLQETQYF.

V and J are TRBV28 and TRBJ2-5; D remains ambiguous. The CDR3 consists of 13 residues. V was cut by 3 bases and J by 5 bases, with 10 bases left in between. Germline V gives CDR1 MDHEN, CDR2 SYDVKM. The CDR3 protein is CASSFEVEETQYF. CDR3 DNA sequence: TGTGCCAGCAGTTTCGAGGTGGAGGAGACCCAGTACTTC. Full variable domain (outside the CDR3, taken from reference TRBV28 and TRBJ2-5): DVKVTQSSRYLVKRTGEKVFLECVQDMDHENMFWYRQDPGLGLRLIYFSYDVKMKEKGDIPEGYSVSREKKERFSLILESASTNQTSMYLCASSFEVEETQYFGPGTRLLVL.

The chain is built from TRBV30 and TRBJ1-1; tentatively, D is TRBD1 (5 bases). The CDR3 totals 13 residues. Germline V lookup: CDR1 GTSNPN, CDR2 SVGIG (reference sequence). Trimming shortened V by 0 bases and J by 5 bases, and 10 bases separated the two germline ends. The CDR3 reads CAWSVGLRTEAFF. CDR3 nucleotide sequence: TGTGCCTGGAGTGTGGGACTGAGGACTGAAGCTTTCTTT. Filled out from reference TRBV30 and TRBJ1-1, the complete variable domain reads SQTIHQWPATLVQPVGSPLSLECTVEGTSNPNLYWYRQAAGRGLQLLFYSVGIGQISSEVPQNLSASRPQDRQFILSSKKLLLSDSGFYLCAWSVGLRTEAFFGQGTRLTVV.

The V gene is TRBV30, the J gene TRBJ1-1; D perhaps matches TRBD1 (5 bases). CDR1 and CDR2 (germline): GTSNPN, SVGIG (reference sequence). The CDR3 sequence is 15 residues long. Trimming stripped 0 bases from V and 1 base from J, with 12 bases between. The CDR3 nucleotides are TGTGCCTGGAGTGTACAATCCGGGGGGAACACTGAAGCTTTCTTT. Translation gives CAWSVQSGGNTEAFF.

The chain has TRBV5-5 and TRBJ1-4; 9 bases match TRBD1. The CDR3 has 16 amino acids. CDR1 is SGHKS, CDR2 YYEKEE, per germline (reference sequence). V was pared by 4 bases and J by 5 bases, with 9 bases of the junction left unmatched. This CDR3 is CASSLYTGGANEKLFF. Written as DNA, the CDR3 is TGTGCCAGCAGCCTTTACACAGGGGGCGCAAATGAAAAACTGTTTTTT. Drawing the rest from reference TRBV5-5 and TRBJ1-4, the complete variable domain is DAGVTQSPTHLIKTRGQQVTLRCSPISGHKSVSWYQQVLGQGPQFIFQYYEKEERGRGNFPDRFSARQFPNYSSELNVNALLLGDSALYLCASSLYTGGANEKLFFGSGTQLSVL.

V is TRBV19 and J is TRBJ2-1, with TRBD2 matching over 9 bases. Germline trimming cut 4 bases from V and 10 bases from J; bases unmatched to any gene: 2. Germline CDR1 is LNHDA and CDR2 is SQIVND (reference sequence). The CDR3 has 12 residues. CDR3 bases: TGTGCCAGTAGTACGGGACTAGCCGAGCAGTTCTTC. Protein sequence: CASSTGLAEQFF.

The rearrangement uses TRBV5-4 and TRBJ2-5, with 7 positions matching TRBD1. Germline assignment: CDR1 SGHNT and CDR2 YYREEE (reference sequence). This CDR3 region has 14 residues. Trimming removed 4 bases from V and 4 bases from J; junction bases left unmatched: 7. The CDR3 reads CASSAPGQIETQYF. CDR3 nucleotide sequence: TGTGCCAGCAGCGCCCCGGGACAGATAGAGACCCAGTACTTC.

This sequence joins TRBV6-1 and TRBJ2-3; D may match TRBD1 or TRBD2 (6 bases each). From germline, CDR1 is MNHNS and CDR2 SASEGT. V was cut by 3 bases and J by 4 bases, with 14 bases left in between. CDR3 length equals 15 residues. CDR3 protein: CASSDLRGRPDTQYF. CDR3 coding DNA: TGTGCCAGCAGTGATCTACGGGGGCGCCCAGATACGCAGTATTTT.

V usage is TRBV5-5 and J usage is TRBJ1-4; 7 bases align to TRBD1. Trimming took 1 base from V and 7 from J; bases not matched to a gene: 4. The germline V gene has CDR1 SGHKS and CDR2 YYEKEE (reference sequence). This CDR3 has 14 residues. The chain's CDR3 is CASSLNRGGEKLFF. DNA for the CDR3: TGTGCCAGCAGCTTGAACAGGGGCGGTGAAAAACTGTTTTTT.

This clone has only a few counts. The chain recombines TRBV28 with TRBJ2-6; D not resolved. The CDR3 runs to 14 residues. Germline CDR1 MDHEN, CDR2 SYDVKM. Between the trimmed V and J ends, which lost 4 bases and 4 bases, there was a span of 8 bases. The CDR3 sequence is CASSSYSGANVLTF. Written as DNA, the CDR3 is TGTGCCAGCAGTTCATACTCGGGGGCCAACGTCCTGACTTTC.

This rearrangement joins TRBV28 to TRBJ1-2; the match to TRBD1 covers 8 bases. With 4 bases clipped from V and 8 bases from J, the junction kept 6 bases outside the gene matches. Looked up from germline, CDR1 is MDHEN and CDR2 is SYDVKM. The CDR3 totals 13 residues. DNA for the CDR3: TGTGCCAGCAGTTCCAGGGGGCTTGGGGGCTACACCTTC. Translated: CASSSRGLGGYTF.

The chain combines TRBV6-5 with TRBJ1-4; D is possibly TRBD1 (6 bases). This CDR3 contains 14 residues. CDR1 MNHEY and CDR2 SVGAGI come from the germline V gene. Trimming stripped 7 bases from V and 2 bases from J, with 11 bases between. For the CDR3, the DNA is TGTGCCAGCATTCGGGGGGGCACTAATGAAAAACTGTTTTTT. Protein sequence: CASIRGGTNEKLFF.